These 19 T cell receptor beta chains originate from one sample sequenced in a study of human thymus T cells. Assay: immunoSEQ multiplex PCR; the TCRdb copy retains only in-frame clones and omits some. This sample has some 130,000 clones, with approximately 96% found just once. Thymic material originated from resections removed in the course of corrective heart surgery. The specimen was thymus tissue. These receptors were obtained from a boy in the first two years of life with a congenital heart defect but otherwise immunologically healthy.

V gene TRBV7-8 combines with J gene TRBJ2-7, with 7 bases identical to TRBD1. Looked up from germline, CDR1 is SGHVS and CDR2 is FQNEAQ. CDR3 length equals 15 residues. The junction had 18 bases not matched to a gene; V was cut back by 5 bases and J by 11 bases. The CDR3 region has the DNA TGTGCCAGCAGCCACCCTCCACAAGGGGGCTTTCCCAAGTACTTC. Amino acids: CASSHPPQGGFPKYF.

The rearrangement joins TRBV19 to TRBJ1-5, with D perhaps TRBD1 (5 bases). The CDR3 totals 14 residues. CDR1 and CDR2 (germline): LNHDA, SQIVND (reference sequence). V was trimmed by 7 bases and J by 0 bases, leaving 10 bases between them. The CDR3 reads CASNDRDSNQPQHF. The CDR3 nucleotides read TGTGCCAGTAACGACAGAGATAGCAATCAGCCCCAGCATTTT.

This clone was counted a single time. In DNA form, the CDR3 reads TGTGCCAGCAGTGAATCTGCAGCTTACGAGCAGTACTTC. As protein: CASSESAAYEQYF. The chain couples TRBV25-1 to TRBJ2-7; D not resolved. Between the trimmed V and J ends, which lost 1 base and 4 bases, there was a span of 8 bases. Germline V gene lookup returns CDR1 MGHDK and CDR2 SYGVNS. CDR3 length: 13 amino acids.

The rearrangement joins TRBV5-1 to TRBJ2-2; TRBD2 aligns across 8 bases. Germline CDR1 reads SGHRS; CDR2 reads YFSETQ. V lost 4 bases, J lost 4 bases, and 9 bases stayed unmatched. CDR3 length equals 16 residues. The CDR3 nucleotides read TGCGCCAGCAGCCGATTCGGGACTAGTGGCACCGGGGAGCTGTTTTTT. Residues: CASSRFGTSGTGELFF.

The CDR3 DNA reads as TGTGCCAGCTCATCCTCCTTTTCCTACGAGCAGTACTTC. Its protein product is CASSSSFSYEQYF. This sequence joins TRBV7-9 and TRBJ2-7; no definite D call. The CDR3 covers 13 residues. V was shortened by 8 bases and J by 1 base, with 12 bases between the two germline ends. Germline lookup yields CDR1 SEHNR and CDR2 FQNEAQ (reference sequence).

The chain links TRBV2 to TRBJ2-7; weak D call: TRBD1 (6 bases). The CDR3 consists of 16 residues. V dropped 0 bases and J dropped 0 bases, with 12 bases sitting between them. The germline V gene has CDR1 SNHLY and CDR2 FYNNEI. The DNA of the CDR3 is TGTGCCAGCAGTGAAGCGTCAGGGGTAAGCTCCTACGAGCAGTACTTC. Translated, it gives CASSEASGVSSYEQYF. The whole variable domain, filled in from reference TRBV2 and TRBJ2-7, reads EPEVTQTPSHQVTQMGQEVILRCVPISNHLYFYWYRQILGQKVEFLVSFYNNEISEKSEIFDDQFSVERPDGSNFTLKIRSTKLEDSAMYFCASSEASGVSSYEQYFGPGTRLTVT.

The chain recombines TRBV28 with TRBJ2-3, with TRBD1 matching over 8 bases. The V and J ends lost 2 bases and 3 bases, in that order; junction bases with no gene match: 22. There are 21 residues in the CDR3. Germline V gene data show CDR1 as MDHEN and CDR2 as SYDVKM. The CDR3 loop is CASSLGEGRQGQDGGTDTQYF. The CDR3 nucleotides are TGTGCCAGCAGTTTAGGAGAGGGCCGACAGGGGCAGGATGGCGGGACAGATACGCAGTATTTT.

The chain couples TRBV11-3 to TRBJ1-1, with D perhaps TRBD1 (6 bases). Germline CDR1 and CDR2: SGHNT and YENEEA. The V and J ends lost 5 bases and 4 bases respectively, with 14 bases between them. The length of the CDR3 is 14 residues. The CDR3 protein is CASSAGKGGTEAFF. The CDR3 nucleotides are TGTGCCAGCAGCGCTGGGAAGGGGGGCACTGAAGCTTTCTTT.

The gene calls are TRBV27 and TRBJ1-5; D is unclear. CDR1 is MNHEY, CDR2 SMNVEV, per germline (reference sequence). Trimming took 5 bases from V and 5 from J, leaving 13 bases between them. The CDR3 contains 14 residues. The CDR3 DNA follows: TGTGCCAGCAGTCCTGGGCCCCGAGATCAGCCCCAGCATTTT. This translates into CASSPGPRDQPQHF.

This chain's CDR3 is CASSQFLGQGSLYGYTF. CDR3 nucleotides: TGCGCCAGCAGCCAATTCCTGGGACAGGGGAGTCTCTATGGCTACACCTTC. This rearrangement joins TRBV4-1 to TRBJ1-2, with 10 bases aligning to TRBD1. This CDR3 contains 17 residues. CDR1 and CDR2 from the germline V gene are MGHRA and YSYEKL. Losses at the gene ends were 2 bases for V and 4 bases for J; bases not matched to a gene: 10.

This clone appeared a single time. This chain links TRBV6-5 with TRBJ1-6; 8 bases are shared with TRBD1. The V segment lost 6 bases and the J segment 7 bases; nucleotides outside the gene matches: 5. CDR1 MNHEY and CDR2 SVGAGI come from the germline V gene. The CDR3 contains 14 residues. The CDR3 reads CASRDRGGNSPLHF. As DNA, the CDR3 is TGTGCCAGCAGAGACAGGGGAGGGAATTCACCCCTCCACTTT.

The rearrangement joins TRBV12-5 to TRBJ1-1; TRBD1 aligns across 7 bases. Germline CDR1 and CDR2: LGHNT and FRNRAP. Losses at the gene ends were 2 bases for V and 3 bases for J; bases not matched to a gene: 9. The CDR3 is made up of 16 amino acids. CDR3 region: CASGLTRGCSHTEAFF. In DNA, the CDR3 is TGTGCTAGTGGTTTGACCAGGGGGTGTTCCCACACTGAAGCTTTCTTT.

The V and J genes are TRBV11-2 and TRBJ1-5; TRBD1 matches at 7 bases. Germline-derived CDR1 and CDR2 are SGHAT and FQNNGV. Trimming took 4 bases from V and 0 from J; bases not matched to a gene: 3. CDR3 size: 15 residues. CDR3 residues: CASSWGQSSNQPQHF. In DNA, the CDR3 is TGTGCCAGCAGCTGGGGACAGTCTAGCAATCAGCCCCAGCATTTT.

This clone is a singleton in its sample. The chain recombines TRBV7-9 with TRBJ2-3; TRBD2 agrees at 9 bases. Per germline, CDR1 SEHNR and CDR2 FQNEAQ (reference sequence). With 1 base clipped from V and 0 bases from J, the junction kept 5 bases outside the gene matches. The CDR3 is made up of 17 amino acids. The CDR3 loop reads CASSLEAGGPSTDTQYF. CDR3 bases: TGTGCCAGCAGCTTAGAAGCGGGGGGACCTAGCACAGATACGCAGTATTTT.

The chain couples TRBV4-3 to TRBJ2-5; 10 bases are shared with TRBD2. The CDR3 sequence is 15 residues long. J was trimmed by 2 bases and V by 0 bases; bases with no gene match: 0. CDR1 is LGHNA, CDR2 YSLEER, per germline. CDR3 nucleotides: TGCGCCAGCAGCCAAGAAGCGGGGGGGCAAGAGACCCAGTACTTC. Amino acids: CASSQEAGGQETQYF.

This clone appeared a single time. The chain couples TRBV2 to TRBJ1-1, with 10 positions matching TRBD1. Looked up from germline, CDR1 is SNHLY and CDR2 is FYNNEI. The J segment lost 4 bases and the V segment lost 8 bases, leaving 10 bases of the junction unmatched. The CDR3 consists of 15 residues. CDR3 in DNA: TGTGCCAGCCTTTTTCGGGGGACAGGGGCCACTGAAGCTTTCTTT. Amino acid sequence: CASLFRGTGATEAFF.

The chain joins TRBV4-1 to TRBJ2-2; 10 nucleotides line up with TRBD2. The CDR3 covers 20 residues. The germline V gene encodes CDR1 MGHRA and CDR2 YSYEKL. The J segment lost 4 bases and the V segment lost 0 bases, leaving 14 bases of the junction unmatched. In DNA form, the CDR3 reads TGCGCCAGCAGCCAAGATAATTTCCTTCTAGCGGGGGACCCCACCGGGGAGCTGTTTTTT. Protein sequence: CASSQDNFLLAGDPTGELFF.

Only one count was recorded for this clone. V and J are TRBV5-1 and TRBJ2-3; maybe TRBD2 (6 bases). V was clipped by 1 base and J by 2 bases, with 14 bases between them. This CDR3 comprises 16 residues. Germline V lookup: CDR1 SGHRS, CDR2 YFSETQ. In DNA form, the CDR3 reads TGCGCCAGCAGCTTGTTTTTCGGGAGCTACACAGATACGCAGTATTTT. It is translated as CASSLFFGSYTDTQYF. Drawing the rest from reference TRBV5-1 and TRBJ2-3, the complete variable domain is KAGVTQTPRYLIKTRGQQVTLSCSPISGHRSVSWYQQTPGQGLQFLFEYFSETQRNKGNFPGRFSGRQFSNSRSEMNVSTLELGDSALYLCASSLFFGSYTDTQYFGPGTRLTVL.

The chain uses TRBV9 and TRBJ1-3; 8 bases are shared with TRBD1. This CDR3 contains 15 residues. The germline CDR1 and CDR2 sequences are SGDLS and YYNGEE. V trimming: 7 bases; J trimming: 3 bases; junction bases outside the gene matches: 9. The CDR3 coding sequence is TGTGCCAGCTCCTTACAAGGGACAGGTGGAAACACCATATATTTT. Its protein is CASSLQGTGGNTIYF.